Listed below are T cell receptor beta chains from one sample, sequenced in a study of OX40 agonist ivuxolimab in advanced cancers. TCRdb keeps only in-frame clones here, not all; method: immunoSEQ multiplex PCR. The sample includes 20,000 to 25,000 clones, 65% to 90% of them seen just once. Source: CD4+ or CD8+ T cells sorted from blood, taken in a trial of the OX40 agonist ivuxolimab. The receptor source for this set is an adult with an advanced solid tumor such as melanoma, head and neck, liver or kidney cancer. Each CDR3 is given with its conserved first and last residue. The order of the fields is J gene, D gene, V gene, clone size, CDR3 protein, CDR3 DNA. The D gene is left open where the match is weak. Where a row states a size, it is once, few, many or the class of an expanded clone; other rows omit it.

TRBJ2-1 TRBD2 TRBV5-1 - CASSYSGNSYNEQFF TGCGCCAGCAGCTATAGCGGGAACTCCTACAATGAGCAGTTCTTC
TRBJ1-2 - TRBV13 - CASSLAGNYGYTF TGTGCCAGCAGCTTAGCAGGGAACTATGGCTACACCTTC
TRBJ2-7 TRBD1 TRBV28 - CASSFGTGMGYEQYF TGTGCCAGCAGTTTTGGGACAGGGATGGGCTACGAGCAGTACTTC
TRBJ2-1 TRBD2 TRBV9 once CASSVGAGTRANEQFF TGTGCCAGCAGCGTAGGGGCTGGGACTAGAGCTAATGAGCAGTTCTTC
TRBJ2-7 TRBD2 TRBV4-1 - CASSFGTSGTYEQYF TGCGCCAGCAGCTTTGGGACTAGCGGGACTTACGAGCAGTACTTC
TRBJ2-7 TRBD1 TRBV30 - CAWSVGMGQGYEQYF TGTGCCTGGAGTGTAGGAATGGGACAGGGCTACGAGCAGTACTTC
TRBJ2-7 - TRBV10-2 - CASSVGPSYEQYF TGCGCCAGCAGTGTCGGGCCCTCCTACGAGCAGTACTTC
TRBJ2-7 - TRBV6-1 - CASVREIAYEQYF TGTGCCAGCGTTAGGGAGATCGCCTACGAGCAGTACTTC
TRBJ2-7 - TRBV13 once CASSFGLGEDEQYF TGTGCCAGCAGCTTTGGCCTAGGGGAGGACGAGCAGTACTTC
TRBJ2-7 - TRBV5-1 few CASSFGAGEQYF TGCGCCAGCAGCTTTGGGGCTGGCGAGCAGTACTTC
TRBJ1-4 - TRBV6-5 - CASSYSWGNNEKLFF TGTGCCAGCAGTTACTCGTGGGGGAATAATGAAAAACTGTTTTTT
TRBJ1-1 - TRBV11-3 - CASSLGLNTEAFF TGTGCCAGCAGCTTAGGGCTCAACACTGAAGCTTTCTTT
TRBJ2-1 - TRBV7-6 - CASSLDGSSYNEQFF TGTGCCAGCAGCTTAGATGGTAGTTCCTACAATGAGCAGTTCTTC
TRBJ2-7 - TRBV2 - CASSEVEQYF TGTGCCAGCAGTGAAGTCGAGCAGTACTTC
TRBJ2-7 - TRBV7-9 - CASSLRTYEQYF TGTGCCAGCAGCCTCCGGACCTACGAGCAGTACTTC
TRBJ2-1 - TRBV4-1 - CASTPGTNGAYNEQFF TGCGCCAGCACCCCCGGAACAAATGGGGCCTACAATGAGCAGTTCTTC
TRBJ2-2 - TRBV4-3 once CASSRGGELFF TGCGCCAGCAGCCGTGGCGGGGAGCTGTTTTTT
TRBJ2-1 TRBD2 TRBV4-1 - CASSQTSGRQIEQFF TGCGCCAGCAGCCAAACTAGCGGGCGGCAAATTGAGCAGTTCTTC
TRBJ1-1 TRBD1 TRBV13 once CASSSGGTGERSTEAFF TGTGCCAGCAGCTCCGGCGGGACAGGGGAAAGAAGCACTGAAGCTTTCTTT
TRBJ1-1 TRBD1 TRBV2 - CASSAEQGDTEAFF TGTGCCAGCAGTGCGGAACAGGGGGACACTGAAGCTTTCTTT
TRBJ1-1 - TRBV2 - CASRALRRSEAFF TGTGCCAGCAGGGCCCTAAGACGTTCTGAAGCTTTCTTT
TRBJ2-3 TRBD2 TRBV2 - CASNGGLVTDTQYF TGTGCCAGCAATGGGGGACTAGTGACAGATACGCAGTATTTT
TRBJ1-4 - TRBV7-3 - CASSPTGAGNEKLFF TGTGCCAGCAGCCCTACGGGGGCTGGGAATGAAAAACTGTTTTTT
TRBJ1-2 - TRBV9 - CASSGTAVLQGGGYTF TGTGCCAGCAGCGGTACGGCAGTCCTCCAGGGAGGCGGCTACACCTTC
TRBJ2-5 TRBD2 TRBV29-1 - CSVVGGLAGVVSETQYF TGCAGCGTTGTGGGGGGACTAGCGGGAGTAGTGAGTGAGACCCAGTACTTC
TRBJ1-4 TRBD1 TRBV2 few CASNQGGGEKLFF TGTGCCAGCAACCAGGGGGGGGGTGAAAAACTGTTTTTT
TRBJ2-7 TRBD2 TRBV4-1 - CASSQAAGLAGLEQYF TGCGCCAGCAGCCAAGCCGCGGGACTAGCGGGCCTCGAGCAGTACTTC
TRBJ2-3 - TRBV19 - CASSGLTGNTDTQYF TGTGCCAGTAGTGGATTGACAGGAAACACAGATACGCAGTATTTT
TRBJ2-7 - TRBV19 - CASSRGTFTYEQYF TGTGCCAGTAGTCGGGGGACCTTCACCTACGAGCAGTACTTC
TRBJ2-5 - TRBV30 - CAAPTGSDETQYF TGTGCCGCACCCACGGGGAGTGATGAGACCCAGTACTTC
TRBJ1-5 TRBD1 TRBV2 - CASSGARGSSNQPQHF TGTGCCAGCAGTGGAGCCAGGGGGTCTAGCAATCAGCCCCAGCATTTT
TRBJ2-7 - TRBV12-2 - CASRFRLGRRSSYEQYF TGTGCAAGTCGCTTCAGGTTGGGACGTAGGAGCTCCTACGAGCAGTACTTC
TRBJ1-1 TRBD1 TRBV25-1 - CASSEWGTGGDNTEAFF TGTGCCAGCAGTGAATGGGGGACAGGGGGGGACAACACTGAAGCTTTCTTT
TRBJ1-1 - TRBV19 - CASSISGNTEAFF TGTGCCAGTAGTATATCCGGGAACACTGAAGCTTTCTTT
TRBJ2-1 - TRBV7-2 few CASSSPPAIREQFF TGTGCCAGCAGCTCTCCCCCCGCGATTAGGGAGCAGTTCTTC
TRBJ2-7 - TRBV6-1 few CASSEEAGAASYEQYF TGTGCCAGCAGTGAAGAAGCAGGGGCGGCCTCCTACGAGCAGTACTTC
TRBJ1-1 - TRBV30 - CAWSKMATEAFF TGTGCCTGGAGTAAAATGGCCACTGAAGCTTTCTTT
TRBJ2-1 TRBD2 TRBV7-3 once CASSPIAGGRDEQFF TGTGCCAGCAGCCCCATAGCGGGAGGGCGGGATGAGCAGTTCTTC
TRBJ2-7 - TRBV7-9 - CASSLLAGINEQYF TGTGCCAGCAGCTTACTTGCAGGGATCAACGAGCAGTACTTC
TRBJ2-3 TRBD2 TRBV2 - CASKGGRAITDTQYF TGTGCCAGCAAGGGAGGGCGGGCGATCACAGATACGCAGTATTTT
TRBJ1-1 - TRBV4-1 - CASSQTRVVETEAFF TGCGCCAGCAGCCAAACCAGGGTAGTGGAGACTGAAGCTTTCTTT
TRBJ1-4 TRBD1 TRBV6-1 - CASSDQTGGNEKLFF TGTGCCAGCAGTGACCAGACAGGGGGGAATGAAAAACTGTTTTTT
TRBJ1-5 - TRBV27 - CASSLEGYSNQPQHF TGTGCCAGCAGTTTAGAGGGATATAGCAATCAGCCCCAGCATTTT
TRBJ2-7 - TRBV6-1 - CASRYYYEQYF TGTGCCAGCAGATACTACTACGAGCAGTACTTC
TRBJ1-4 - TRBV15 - CATSILQLGANEKLFF TGTGCCACCAGTATCCTACAGTTGGGGGCTAATGAAAAACTGTTTTTT
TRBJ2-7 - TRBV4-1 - CASSQNSGASYEQYF TGCGCCAGCAGCCAAAACTCCGGGGCCTCCTACGAGCAGTACTTC
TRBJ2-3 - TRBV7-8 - CASSPDSGADTQYF TGTGCCAGCAGCCCGGACTCGGGAGCAGATACGCAGTATTTT
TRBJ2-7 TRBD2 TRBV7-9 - CASIPAGGPNYEQYF TGTGCCAGCATCCCAGCGGGAGGGCCCAACTACGAGCAGTACTTC